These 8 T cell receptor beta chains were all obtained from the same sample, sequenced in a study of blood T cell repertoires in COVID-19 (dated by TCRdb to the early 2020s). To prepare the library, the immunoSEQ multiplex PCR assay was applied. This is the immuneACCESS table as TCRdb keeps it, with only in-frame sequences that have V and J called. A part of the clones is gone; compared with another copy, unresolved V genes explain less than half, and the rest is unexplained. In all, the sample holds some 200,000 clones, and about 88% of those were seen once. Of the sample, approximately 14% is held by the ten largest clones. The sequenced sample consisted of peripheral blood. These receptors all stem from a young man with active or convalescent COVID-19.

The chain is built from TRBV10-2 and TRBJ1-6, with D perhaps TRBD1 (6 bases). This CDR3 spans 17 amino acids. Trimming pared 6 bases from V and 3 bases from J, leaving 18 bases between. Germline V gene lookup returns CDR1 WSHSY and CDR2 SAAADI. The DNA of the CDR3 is TGCGCCAGCAGGGTTACTGGACAGCCGGGCTATAATTCACCCCTCCACTTT. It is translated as CASRVTGQPGYNSPLHF.

The DNA of the CDR3 is TGTGCCAGCTCACCACAGGGGGCCGATAATTCACCCCTCCACTTT. Amino acids: CASSPQGADNSPLHF. The genes are TRBV18 and TRBJ1-6; 7 bases map to TRBD1. V lost 1 base to trimming and J lost 5 bases; unmatched junction nucleotides: 2. Germline V CDR1 and CDR2: KGHSH, LQKENI. The CDR3 contains 15 residues. Filled out from reference TRBV18 and TRBJ1-6, the complete variable domain reads NAGVMQNPRHLVRRRGQEARLRCSPMKGHSHVYWYRQLPEEGLKFMVYLQKENIIDESGMPKERFSAEFPKEGPSILRIQQVVRGDSAAYFCASSPQGADNSPLHFGNGTRLTVT.

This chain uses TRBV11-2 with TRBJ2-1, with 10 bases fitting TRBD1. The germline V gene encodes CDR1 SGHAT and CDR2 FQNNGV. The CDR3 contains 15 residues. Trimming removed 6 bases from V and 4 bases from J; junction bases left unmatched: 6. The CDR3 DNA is TGTGCCAGCAGTCCAGGACAGGGGGAGTACAATGAGCAGTTCTTC. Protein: CASSPGQGEYNEQFF.

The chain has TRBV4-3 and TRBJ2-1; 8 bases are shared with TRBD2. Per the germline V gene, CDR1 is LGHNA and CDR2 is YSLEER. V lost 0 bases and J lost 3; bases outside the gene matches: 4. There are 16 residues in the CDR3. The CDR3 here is CASSQDLAGNYNEQFF. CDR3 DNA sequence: TGCGCCAGCAGCCAAGACTTAGCGGGAAACTACAATGAGCAGTTCTTC.

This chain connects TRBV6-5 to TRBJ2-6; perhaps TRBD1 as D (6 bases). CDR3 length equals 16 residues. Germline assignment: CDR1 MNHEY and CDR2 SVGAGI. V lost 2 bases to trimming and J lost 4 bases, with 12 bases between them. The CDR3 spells CASSYPTGSGANVLTF. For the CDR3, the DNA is TGTGCCAGCAGTTACCCTACAGGGTCCGGGGCCAACGTCCTGACTTTC.

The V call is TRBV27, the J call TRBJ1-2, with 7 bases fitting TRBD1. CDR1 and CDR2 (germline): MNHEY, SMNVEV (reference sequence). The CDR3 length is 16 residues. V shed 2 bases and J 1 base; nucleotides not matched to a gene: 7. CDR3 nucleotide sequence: TGTGCCAGCAGTTTAATCCCACAGGGGAGTAACTATGGCTACACCTTC. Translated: CASSLIPQGSNYGYTF.

The CDR3 nucleotides read TGTGCCAGCAGTGACCCCTGCGATAGCGGGGTCACAGATACGCAGTATTTT. It specifies CASSDPCDSGVTDTQYF. The chain recombines TRBV6-4 with TRBJ2-3; 8 nucleotides align to TRBD2. Per the germline V gene, CDR1 is MRHNA and CDR2 is SNTAGT. The trim removed 2 bases at V and 2 bases at J, leaving 9 bases unmatched. The CDR3 runs to 17 residues.

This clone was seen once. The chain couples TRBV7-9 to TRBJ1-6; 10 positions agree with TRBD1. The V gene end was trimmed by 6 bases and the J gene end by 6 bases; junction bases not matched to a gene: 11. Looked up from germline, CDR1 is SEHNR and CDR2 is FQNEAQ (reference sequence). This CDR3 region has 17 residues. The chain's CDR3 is CASRSNVRQGANSPLHF. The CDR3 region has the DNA TGTGCCAGCAGATCAAACGTACGACAGGGGGCTAATTCACCCCTCCACTTT.